What follows are 8 T cell receptor beta chains derived from one specimen sequenced in a study of cytomegalovirus exposure and HLA in healthy donors. A multiplex PCR was run with 60 Vbeta primers and 13 Jbeta primers. The protocol was immunoSEQ multiplex PCR, while the TCRdb copy is restricted to in-frame clones and leaves out a portion. The data contain 150,000 to 200,000 clones, around 80% of them singletons. Source material: PBMCs. The receptors here all came from a man younger than 35 in good health and CMV-seronegative.

This clone was seen a single time. The chain uses TRBV18 and TRBJ2-5, with D possibly being TRBD1 (5 bases). The CDR3 length is 14 residues. Germline CDR1 and CDR2: KGHSH and LQKENI. The ends were cut back, 6 bases at V and 9 bases at J, with 20 bases in the middle. The CDR3 spells CASSLVDILEPQYF. CDR3 in DNA: TGTGCCAGCTCCCTAGTGGACATACTCGAGCCCCAGTACTTC. Filled out from reference TRBV18 and TRBJ2-5, the complete variable domain reads NAGVMQNPRHLVRRRGQEARLRCSPMKGHSHVYWYRQLPEEGLKFMVYLQKENIIDESGMPKERFSAEFPKEGPSILRIQQVVRGDSAAYFCASSLVDILEPQYFGPGTRLLVL.

V usage is TRBV29-1 and J usage is TRBJ2-2, with TRBD1 matching 11 bases. This CDR3 region has 19 residues. Per germline, CDR1 SQVTM and CDR2 ANQGSEA. V was clipped by 7 bases and J by 5 bases; unmatched bases: 21. Here the CDR3 reads CSAVPGQGVVGSGTGELFF. CDR3 sequence (DNA): TGCAGCGCCGTACCGGGACAGGGGGTTGTCGGATCTGGGACCGGGGAGCTGTTTTTT.

The table lists this clone with a count of one. The genes are TRBV15 and TRBJ2-3; 8 bases map to TRBD2. J gave up 5 bases and V 8 bases, and 9 bases lay outside the gene matches. Germline CDR1 reads LNHNV; CDR2 reads YYDKDF (reference sequence). This CDR3 contains 14 residues. The CDR3 loop reads CATANGGAEDTQYF. DNA of the CDR3: TGTGCCACCGCCAACGGGGGGGCGGAAGATACGCAGTATTTT.

In this sample, this clone turned up once. This chain uses TRBV29-1 with TRBJ2-1, with D tentatively TRBD2 (5 bases). V was shortened by 5 bases and J by 8 bases, with 16 bases between the two germline ends. CDR3 length: 13 residues. Per germline, CDR1 SQVTM and CDR2 ANQGSEA. The CDR3 sequence is CSVPLTGNHEQFF. CDR3 sequence (DNA): TGCAGCGTTCCCCTGACGGGGAACCATGAGCAGTTCTTC.

The chain is built from TRBV5-1 and TRBJ2-7, with 8 positions matching TRBD1. The CDR3 length is 15 residues. V trimming: 1 base; J trimming: 6 bases; junction bases outside the gene matches: 9. Germline V lookup: CDR1 SGHRS, CDR2 YFSETQ. The CDR3 DNA reads TGCGCCAGCAGCTTGTTCGAGACAGGGGCTCGCGAGCAGTACTTC. Protein sequence: CASSLFETGAREQYF.

CDR3 region: CASSLRPGQGSYEQYF. In DNA form, the CDR3 reads TGTGCCAGCAGCCTTCGGCCGGGACAGGGATCCTACGAGCAGTACTTC. The V and J genes are TRBV11-3 and TRBJ2-7, with 9 bases that match TRBD1. The CDR3 contains 16 residues. CDR1 is SGHNT and CDR2 is YENEEA in the germline V gene. The V segment lost 5 bases and the J segment 1 base; nucleotides outside the gene matches: 9.

The V call is TRBV27, the J call TRBJ1-1; D gene ambiguous. This CDR3 contains 12 residues. V was shortened by 5 bases and J by 1 base, with 5 bases between the two germline ends. Germline loops: CDR1 MNHEY, CDR2 SMNVEV (reference sequence). Written as DNA, the CDR3 is TGTGCCAGCAGTCCCGGGAACACTGAAGCTTTCTTT. It yields the protein CASSPGNTEAFF.

This chain links TRBV11-2 with TRBJ2-2, with D unclear. V was cut by 7 bases and J by 3 bases, with 3 bases left in between. The CDR3 totals 11 residues. Germline CDR1 and CDR2: SGHAT and FQNNGV. The CDR3 is CASTYTGELFF. In nucleotides, the CDR3 is TGTGCCAGCACCTACACCGGGGAGCTGTTTTTT.